This T cell receptor (beta chain) was sequenced for a study of technical replicates of blood from a few donors. Germline CDR1 reads PRHDT; CDR2 reads FYEKMQ (reference sequence). V was pared by 1 base and J by 10 bases, with 11 bases between. This CDR3 region has 14 residues. Assay used: immunoSEQ multiplex PCR; TCRdb lists only in-frame clones, some missing. The data show under 90,000 clones, with about 97% seen just once and around 0.2% held by the top ten. The TCR originated in a human donor in good health. The sample comprised T cells isolated from PBMCs. The V call is TRBV13, the J call TRBJ1-6; no definite D call. The CDR3 protein is CASSLEGRGSPLHF. In nucleotides, the CDR3 is TGTGCCAGCAGCTTAGAAGGGAGAGGGTCACCCCTCCACTTT.